Listed here is a single TCR beta chain. This CDR3 is 15 amino acids long. V was cut by 0 bases and J by 1 base, with 7 bases left in between. This record belongs to a study of blood T cell repertoires in COVID-19. About the research overall: Samples of COVID-19 (acute and convalescent) were obtained from the United States, Italy and Spain.

Original methodology: Amplification from reference gene primers served as the basis for estimated nucleated cell counts. Some clones are missing from TCRdb's copy, which holds only in-frame ones; the method was immunoSEQ multiplex PCR. V and J calls and clone size are as listed in that table; D and trimming were resolved from the DNA. In the table there are roughly 150,000 clones, approximately 91% of which are singletons. The TCR was taken from an older woman with acute or convalescent COVID-19. Sequencing was performed on peripheral blood. The J gene is TRBJ2-1, the V gene TRBV23-1; D remains unclear. TRBV23-1 is reported as an ORF; its role is uncertain. The CDR3 nucleotides read TGCGCCAGCAGTCAATCACCCGGGTCCTACAATGAGCAGTTCTTC. The encoded protein is CASSQSPGSYNEQFF.